This T cell receptor beta chain was recovered during a study of blood T cell repertoires in COVID-19. Background on the study: Sites across the United States, Italy and Spain contributed samples from acute and convalescent COVID-19. T cells, B-cell-depleted T cells, or PBMCs supplied cDNA or gDNA.

Germline V gene sequence: CDR1 SNHLY, CDR2 FYNNEI. The CDR3 consists of 13 residues. V was trimmed by 2 bases and J by 4 bases, leaving 5 bases between them. In the authors' methods: Using reference gene primer amplification, nucleated cell counts were estimated. Using immunoSEQ multiplex PCR, the repertoire was profiled, and TCRdb retains in-frame clones only, with some absent. D and trimming come from the DNA, and the V and J calls and clone size come from that table. The table lists about 70,000 clones, around 90% of them singletons. This clonotype originated in a woman in her late teens or twenties with acute or convalescent COVID-19. The chain is built from TRBV2 and TRBJ2-2; D not certain. The material sequenced was peripheral blood. The CDR3 protein is CASSETVTGELFF. CDR3 DNA: TGTGCCAGCAGTGAAACAGTCACCGGGGAGCTGTTTTTT.